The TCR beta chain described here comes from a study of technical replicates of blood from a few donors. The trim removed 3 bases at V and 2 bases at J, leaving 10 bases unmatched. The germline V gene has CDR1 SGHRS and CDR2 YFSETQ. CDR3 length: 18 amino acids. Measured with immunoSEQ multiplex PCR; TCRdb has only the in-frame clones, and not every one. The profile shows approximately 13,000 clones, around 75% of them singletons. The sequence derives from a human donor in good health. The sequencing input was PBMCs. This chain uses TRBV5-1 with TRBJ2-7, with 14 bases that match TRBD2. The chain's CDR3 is CASSWGGTSGRAAYEQYF. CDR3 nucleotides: TGCGCCAGCAGCTGGGGAGGGACTAGCGGGAGAGCGGCCTACGAGCAGTACTTC.